The 30 T cell receptor beta chains in this list originate from one sample, sequenced in a study of beta chain features in type 1 diabetes. Expressed TCRB transcripts got sequenced, as all isolated RNA was reverse transcribed. The method was immunoSEQ multiplex PCR; TCRdb's version includes in-frame clones alone and lacks a portion of them. The sample has about 130,000 clones, 7% to 10% seen once. The sample consisted of central memory CD4+ T cells from blood. The source of these receptors is a man aged 18 to 29 in good health.

This clone was picked up a small number of times. The chain has TRBV4-1 and TRBJ1-3, with TRBD1 matching over 10 bases. The CDR3 totals 18 residues. Trimming cost V 2 bases and J 2 bases; bases outside gene matches: 9. In germline, CDR1 is MGHRA, CDR2 YSYEKL. CDR3 sequence reads: CASSQRGTGESAGNTIYF. The CDR3 bases are TGCGCCAGCAGCCAACGCGGGACAGGGGAGTCGGCTGGAAACACCATATATTTT.

In its sample, this clone was seen many times. V is TRBV30 and J is TRBJ1-6; D may be TRBD1 (5 bases). Trimming pared 5 bases from V and 3 bases from J, leaving 8 bases between. This CDR3 contains 13 residues. Germline CDR1 reads GTSNPN; CDR2 reads SVGIG (reference sequence). CDR3 nucleotide sequence: TGTGCCTGGGTGACAGACTATAATTCACCCCTCCACTTT. Translated: CAWVTDYNSPLHF.

A few counts support this clone. The chain employs TRBV7-9 and TRBJ2-1; TRBD2 agrees at 9 bases. CDR1 is SEHNR and CDR2 is FQNEAQ in the germline V gene (reference sequence). V trimming: 3 bases; J trimming: 8 bases; junction bases outside the gene matches: 8. The CDR3 loop spans 15 amino acids. The CDR3 here is CASSLGLATSDEQFF. CDR3 sequence (DNA): TGTGCCAGCAGCTTGGGACTAGCTACATCCGATGAGCAGTTCTTC.

V is TRBV7-9 and J is TRBJ2-5; 8 bases align to TRBD1. CDR1 is SEHNR and CDR2 is FQNEAQ in the germline V gene (reference sequence). This CDR3 has 16 amino acids. The V gene end was trimmed by 5 bases and the J gene end by 2 bases; junction bases not matched to a gene: 10. The CDR3 DNA reads TGTGCCAGCAGCCGCCGCCTCGACAGGGGACAAGAGACCCAGTACTTC. Protein: CASSRRLDRGQETQYF.

The V call is TRBV2, the J call TRBJ1-6; D remains ambiguous. CDR3 length: 15 residues. V lost 6 bases and J 0 bases, leaving 9 bases between the germline ends. Germline CDR1 SNHLY, CDR2 FYNNEI. The DNA of the CDR3 is TGTGCCAGCAGGATCTACAGCTCCTATAATTCACCCCTCCACTTT. It translates to CASRIYSSYNSPLHF. The full variable domain, with the rest looked up from reference TRBV2 and TRBJ1-6, is EPEVTQTPSHQVTQMGQEVILRCVPISNHLYFYWYRQILGQKVEFLVSFYNNEISEKSEIFDDQFSVERPDGSNFTLKIRSTKLEDSAMYFCASRIYSSYNSPLHFGNGTRLTVT.

This clone appeared a few times. The genes are TRBV28 and TRBJ2-3; tentative D call: TRBD2 (6 bases). This CDR3 is built from 16 residues. V lost 7 bases and J 4 bases, leaving 21 bases between the germline ends. The germline gives CDR1 MDHEN, CDR2 SYDVKM. CDR3: CASNERRLVGSDTQYF. Written as DNA, the CDR3 is TGTGCCAGCAACGAAAGAAGACTAGTTGGTTCAGATACGCAGTATTTT.

V gene TRBV15 combines with J gene TRBJ1-5, with TRBD1 as a possible D gene (5 bases). Germline V gene data show CDR1 as LNHNV and CDR2 as YYDKDF (reference sequence). Trimming cost V 1 base and J 6 bases, with 10 bases left between them. The CDR3 extends over 14 amino acids. This CDR3 is CATSRAGSGQPQHF. The CDR3 DNA sequence: TGTGCCACCAGCAGAGCAGGGTCGGGTCAGCCCCAGCATTTT.

The rearrangement uses TRBV2 and TRBJ2-7, with 7 bases fitting TRBD1. The CDR3 is 13 amino acids. V dropped 4 bases and J dropped 4; count of bases not matched to a gene: 4. The germline CDR1 and CDR2 sequences are SNHLY and FYNNEI. CDR3 amino acids: CASSGTGDYEQYF. In DNA form, the CDR3 reads TGTGCCAGCAGTGGGACAGGTGATTACGAGCAGTACTTC.

The V gene is TRBV7-2, the J gene TRBJ2-6; weak D call: TRBD2 (6 bases). Germline CDR1 reads SGHTA; CDR2 reads FQGNSA. The CDR3 has 16 residues. The germline V and J ends were trimmed by 5 bases and 4 bases, with 15 bases remaining between them. The CDR3 sequence: CASSLGGATGANVLTF. The CDR3 DNA reads TGTGCCAGCAGCCTTGGAGGGGCAACCGGGGCCAACGTCCTGACTTTC.

This clone occurred a few times. The chain couples TRBV28 to TRBJ2-3; D is ambiguous. The V gene lost 5 bases and the J gene lost 1 base, with 13 bases spanning the gap. This CDR3 is built from 15 residues. CDR1 and CDR2 (germline): MDHEN, SYDVKM. CDR3 protein: CASSPAWARTDTQYF. As DNA, the CDR3 is TGTGCCAGCAGTCCCGCCTGGGCTCGCACAGATACGCAGTATTTT.

The sample holds a few counts of this clone. The V and J genes are TRBV19 and TRBJ2-5, with D possibly matching TRBD2 (5 bases). This CDR3 has 13 amino acids. Deletions cut 0 bases from V and 10 bases from J, with 12 bases between. The germline V gene encodes CDR1 LNHDA and CDR2 SQIVND (reference sequence). The CDR3 coding sequence is TGTGCCAGTAGTATAGATCTAGCCAAGAGCCAGTACTTC. Translating gives CASSIDLAKSQYF.

This clone has a handful of counts. This chain connects TRBV6-5 to TRBJ1-4, with 9 bases lining up with TRBD1. The CDR3 is made up of 14 amino acids. Germline V lookup: CDR1 MNHEY, CDR2 SVGAGI. V dropped 4 bases and J dropped 8; count of bases not matched to a gene: 5. CDR3 DNA: TGTGCCAGCAGTTCGGGACAGGGAGGCGAAAAACTGTTTTTT. Encoded protein: CASSSGQGGEKLFF.

This clone was observed many times. The rearrangement joins TRBV18 to TRBJ2-4; weak D call: TRBD2 (5 bases). V lost 2 bases, J lost 7 bases, and 6 bases lay in between. The CDR3 spans 12 residues. The germline gives CDR1 KGHSH, CDR2 LQKENI. The CDR3 DNA is TGTGCCAGCTCACCAGACTATAACATTCAGTACTTC. It is translated as CASSPDYNIQYF.

V gene TRBV15 combines with J gene TRBJ2-5; D is possibly TRBD2 (7 bases). Germline V gene lookup returns CDR1 LNHNV and CDR2 YYDKDF (reference sequence). The CDR3 is 14 amino acids. Trimming cost V 4 bases and J 2 bases, with 11 bases left between them. CDR3 sequence: CATSKGGGQETQYF. The DNA for the CDR3 is TGTGCCACCAGCAAAGGGGGGGGGCAAGAGACCCAGTACTTC.

This clone was counted many times. The chain carries TRBV7-9 and TRBJ2-3; possibly TRBD1 for D (6 bases). CDR3 size: 15 residues. The V gene's germline CDR1 is SEHNR and CDR2 FQNEAQ (reference sequence). The V gene lost 3 bases and the J gene lost 1 base, with 11 bases spanning the gap. CDR3 residues: CASSFRQAGTDTQYF. DNA for the CDR3: TGTGCCAGCAGCTTCCGACAGGCTGGCACAGATACGCAGTATTTT.

V and J are TRBV18 and TRBJ1-4; the match to TRBD1 covers 7 bases. The V gene end was trimmed by 1 base and the J gene end by 4 bases; junction bases not matched to a gene: 3. The CDR3 length is 15 residues. Per the germline V gene, CDR1 is KGHSH and CDR2 is LQKENI. As DNA, the CDR3 is TGTGCCAGCTCACCACAGGGACAGATTAATGAAAAACTGTTTTTT. Protein sequence: CASSPQGQINEKLFF.

This clone turned up a few times. The chain joins TRBV4-3 to TRBJ1-5, with a weak D call TRBD1 (6 bases). CDR1 LGHNA and CDR2 YSLEER come from the germline V gene. The germline V and J ends were trimmed by 0 bases and 7 bases, with 16 bases remaining between them. The CDR3 length is 16 residues. The CDR3 region has the DNA TGCGCCAGCAGCCAAGATTCGTACAGGGAAGGCCAGCCCCAGCATTTT. Translation gives CASSQDSYREGQPQHF.

In its sample, this clone was seen a few times. This rearrangement joins TRBV5-1 to TRBJ2-6; 12 bases are a match to TRBD1. Trimming removed 4 bases from V and 3 bases from J; junction bases left unmatched: 5. This CDR3 has 17 residues. Looked up from germline, CDR1 is SGHRS and CDR2 is YFSETQ. Written as DNA, the CDR3 is TGCGCCAGCAGCCCCGGGACAGGGGGCTTTGGGGCCAACGTCCTGACTTTC. It encodes CASSPGTGGFGANVLTF.

This clone was found a few times. The chain couples TRBV6-5 to TRBJ2-2; 7 nucleotides align to TRBD1. V lost 5 bases, J lost 1 base, and 4 bases stayed unmatched. The CDR3 covers 15 residues. CDR1 and CDR2 (germline): MNHEY, SVGAGI. This CDR3 is CASSATGENTGELFF. CDR3 sequence (DNA): TGTGCCAGCAGTGCTACAGGGGAGAACACCGGGGAGCTGTTTTTT.

This clone was seen only a few times. V usage is TRBV16 and J usage is TRBJ2-4; no definite D call. Trimming pared 2 bases from V and 8 bases from J, leaving 7 bases between. Germline V gives CDR1 KGHSY, CDR2 FQNENV. The CDR3 runs to 12 residues. The chain's CDR3 is CASSQVSDIQYF. The CDR3 coding sequence is TGTGCCAGCAGCCAAGTCTCAGACATTCAGTACTTC.

The rearrangement links TRBV2 to TRBJ2-1; D is uncertain. CDR3 length: 11 amino acids. The V gene's germline CDR1 is SNHLY and CDR2 FYNNEI. The germline V and J ends were trimmed by 8 bases and 8 bases, with 10 bases remaining between them. In DNA form, the CDR3 reads TGTGCCAGCCGGCAGGTCGATGAGCAGTTCTTC. It yields the protein CASRQVDEQFF.

This clone was seen a handful of times. The chain carries TRBV2 and TRBJ1-6; possible D gene TRBD1, 6 bases. Looked up from germline, CDR1 is SNHLY and CDR2 is FYNNEI. V lost 2 bases and J 7 bases, leaving 12 bases between the germline ends. The length of the CDR3 is 15 residues. Here the CDR3 DNA reads TGTGCCAGCAGTGAATATACAGGGTCGAATTCACCCCTCCACTTT. Protein: CASSEYTGSNSPLHF.

The chain has TRBV7-2 and TRBJ2-7; D might be TRBD1 (5 bases). CDR3 size: 14 residues. V lost 3 bases to trimming and J lost 3 bases, with 12 bases between them. Germline V lookup: CDR1 SGHTA, CDR2 FQGNSA. CDR3 sequence: CASSLGQSIYEQYF. Here the CDR3 DNA reads TGTGCCAGCAGCTTGGGGCAGTCAATCTACGAGCAGTACTTC.

This chain uses TRBV7-7 with TRBJ2-1; TRBD2 matches 9 bases. The CDR3 runs 15 residues. Germline loops: CDR1 SSHAT, CDR2 FNYEAQ (reference sequence). V lost 1 base, J lost 4 bases, and 2 bases stayed unmatched. In nucleotides, the CDR3 is TGTGCCAGCAGCTTAGGCGCGGGGGGGTACAATGAGCAGTTCTTC. This gives the protein CASSLGAGGYNEQFF.

The sample holds a few counts of this clone. CDR3 sequence reads: CASSQGGWGSPLHF. The CDR3 region has the DNA TGCGCCAGCAGCCAAGGCGGGTGGGGTTCACCCCTCCACTTT. This rearrangement joins TRBV4-3 to TRBJ1-6; D is unresolved. The CDR3 consists of 14 residues. Germline lookup yields CDR1 LGHNA and CDR2 YSLEER. V lost 1 base and J lost 9, with 10 bases in between.

In its sample, this clone was seen a few times. The V gene is TRBV20-1, the J gene TRBJ1-1; 7 bases are shared with TRBD1. The junction had 5 bases not matched to a gene; V was cut back by 6 bases and J by 7 bases. Germline V CDR1 and CDR2: DFQATT, SNEGSKA (reference sequence). This CDR3 is built from 11 residues. The CDR3 reads CSAPTGFEAFF. In DNA, the CDR3 is TGCAGTGCCCCGACAGGGTTTGAAGCTTTCTTT.

This clone was counted a few times. The chain couples TRBV7-3 to TRBJ2-1; TRBD2 matches at 7 bases. The germline gives CDR1 SGHTA, CDR2 FQGTGA. The V gene end was trimmed by 7 bases and the J gene end by 6 bases; junction bases not matched to a gene: 9. This CDR3 is built from 14 residues. The CDR3 sequence is CASTPRGDFNEQFF. In DNA form, the CDR3 reads TGTGCCAGCACCCCTCGGGGGGACTTCAATGAGCAGTTCTTC.

The V gene is TRBV7-6, the J gene TRBJ1-5, with TRBD1 identical over 7 bases. CDR1 and CDR2 from the germline V gene are SGHVS and FNYEAQ. Unmatched junction bases numbered 13, after V lost 5 bases and J lost 6 bases. The CDR3 runs to 16 residues. The CDR3 protein is CASSPDTNRGSQPQHF. The DNA for the CDR3 is TGTGCCAGCAGCCCAGATACCAACAGGGGTAGTCAGCCCCAGCATTTT.

This clone has only a few counts. This chain links TRBV9 with TRBJ2-5; 7 nucleotides agree with TRBD2. CDR3 size: 14 residues. Looked up from germline, CDR1 is SGDLS and CDR2 is YYNGEE. J lost 5 bases, V lost 4 bases, and 8 bases had no gene match. The CDR3: CASSPSQGGETQYF. The CDR3 bases are TGTGCCAGCAGCCCCAGCCAGGGAGGGGAGACCCAGTACTTC. The variable domain in full, completed from reference TRBV9 and TRBJ2-5, reads DSGVTQTPKHLITATGQRVTLRCSPRSGDLSVYWYQQSLDQGLQFLIQYYNGEERAKGNILERFSAQQFPDLHSELNLSSLELGDSALYFCASSPSQGGETQYFGPGTRLLVL.

The chain links TRBV7-9 to TRBJ1-4; 9 bases line up with TRBD1. The CDR3 is 15 residues long. Germline CDR1 and CDR2: SEHNR and FQNEAQ (reference sequence). After removal of 1 base from V and 6 bases from J, the junction contained 3 bases not matched to a gene. CDR3 residues: CASSLVGTGHEKLFF. The CDR3 region has the DNA TGTGCCAGCAGCTTAGTTGGGACAGGGCATGAAAAACTGTTTTTT. The full variable domain, its missing parts supplied by reference TRBV7-9 and TRBJ1-4, is DTGVSQNPRHKITKRGQNVTFRCDPISEHNRLYWYRQTLGQGPEFLTYFQNEAQLEKSRLLSDRFSAERPKGSFSTLEIQRTEQGDSAMYLCASSLVGTGHEKLFFGSGTQLSVL.